The 8 T cell receptor beta chains below were found in one sample sequenced in a study of T cell repertoires in cytomegalovirus infection. These receptors' targets are unknown. One entry per CDR3 protein results from TCRdb running MiXCR on the reads. The sample lists 110,000 or so distinct CDR3 sequences, over 25% occurring once. This material consisted of CD8+ T cells from cultured PBMCs, taken from culture after CMV antigen stimulation. Receptors originate from a human donor in good health (CMV status not recorded). Some clones in this sample may be carry-over from other donors' samples.

This clonotype was counted many times. This chain links TRBV7-2 with TRBJ1-2, with 7 bases aligning to TRBD1. V gave up 1 base and J gave up 1 base; unmatched junction bases: 12. Germline values: CDR1 SGHTA, CDR2 FQGNSA. The length of the CDR3 is 18 residues. CDR3 nucleotide sequence: TGTGCCAGCAGCTTAGGGACTGCGGGACAGCGAAATAACTATGGCTACACCTTC. Translation gives CASSLGTAGQRNNYGYTF.

This clonotype occurred a few times. The chain's CDR3 is CASSLEPGVTEAFF. DNA of the CDR3: TGTGCCAGCAGCTTAGAGCCAGGGGTAACTGAAGCTTTCTTT. V and J are TRBV7-6 and TRBJ1-1, with a possible D match to TRBD1 (6 bases). Germline CDR1 reads SGHVS; CDR2 reads FNYEAQ. The CDR3 extends over 14 amino acids. V was shortened by 1 base and J by 5 bases, with 11 bases between the two germline ends.

The chain recombines TRBV28 with TRBJ2-7, with D perhaps assigned TRBD1 or TRBD2 (5 bases each). This CDR3 is 18 amino acids long. Looked up from germline, CDR1 is MDHEN and CDR2 is SYDVKM. V was shortened by 7 bases and J by 3 bases, with 28 bases between the two germline ends. The CDR3 DNA follows: TGTGCCAGCACCGTTATGGGGGACGGAATAGGGGTTGTCTACGAGCAGTACTTC. Translated, it gives CASTVMGDGIGVVYEQYF.

V is TRBV7-9 and J is TRBJ1-1; tentative D call: TRBD1 (5 bases). With 4 bases removed from V and 6 bases from J, the gap between germline ends came to 12 bases. Germline V gene data show CDR1 as SEHNR and CDR2 as FQNEAQ (reference sequence). The CDR3 length is 13 residues. CDR3 sequence: CASSSPGSPEAFF. The CDR3 nucleotides are TGTGCCAGCAGCTCGCCAGGGAGTCCTGAAGCTTTCTTT.

This rearrangement joins TRBV7-6 to TRBJ2-3; D remains ambiguous. The V end lost 9 bases, the J end lost 2 bases, and 24 bases lay between the germline ends. CDR1 is SGHVS, CDR2 FNYEAQ, per germline. This CDR3 is built from 17 residues. The CDR3 protein is CAREIPTLGKNTDTQYF. The DNA for the CDR3 is TGTGCCAGGGAGATCCCCACCCTGGGCAAAAACACAGATACGCAGTATTTT.

The chain joins TRBV4-3 to TRBJ2-1, with 8 bases matching TRBD1. V gave up 3 bases and J gave up 5 bases; unmatched junction bases: 9. CDR3 length: 16 residues. CDR1 is LGHNA and CDR2 is YSLEER in the germline V gene. This CDR3 is CASSQGTGAINNEQFF. The CDR3 DNA reads as TGCGCCAGCAGCCAGGGGACAGGAGCCATTAACAATGAGCAGTTCTTC.

This clonotype occurred many times. The rearrangement links TRBV18 to TRBJ1-1, with TRBD1 identical over 8 bases. Germline V gene sequence: CDR1 KGHSH, CDR2 LQKENI. The ends lost 2 bases at V and 6 bases at J; junction bases unmatched: 5. This CDR3 comprises 14 residues. Here the CDR3 reads CASSPWDRFAEAFF. In DNA form, the CDR3 reads TGTGCCAGCTCACCATGGGACAGGTTCGCTGAAGCTTTCTTT.

This clonotype was observed at least ten times. CDR3 DNA: TGTGCCACCAGTGCTCCCGATGACAGGGGAGAGACCCAGTACTTC. Its protein product is CATSAPDDRGETQYF. The V call is TRBV24-1, the J call TRBJ2-5; TRBD1 aligns across 8 bases. V dropped 5 bases and J dropped 4; count of bases not matched to a gene: 8. The length of the CDR3 is 15 residues. Germline CDR1 KGHDR, CDR2 SFDVKD.